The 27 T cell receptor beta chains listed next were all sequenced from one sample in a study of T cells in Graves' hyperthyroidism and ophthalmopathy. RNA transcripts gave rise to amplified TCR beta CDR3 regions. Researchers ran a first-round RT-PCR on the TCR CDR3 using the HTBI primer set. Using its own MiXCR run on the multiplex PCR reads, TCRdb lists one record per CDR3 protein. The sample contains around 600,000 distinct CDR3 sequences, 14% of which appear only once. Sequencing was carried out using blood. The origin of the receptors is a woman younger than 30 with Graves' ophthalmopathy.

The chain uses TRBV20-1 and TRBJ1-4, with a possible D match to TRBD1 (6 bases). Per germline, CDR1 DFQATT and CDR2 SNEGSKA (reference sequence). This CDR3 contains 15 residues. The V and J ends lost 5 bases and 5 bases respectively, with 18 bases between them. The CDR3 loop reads CSARMGGGGNEKLFF. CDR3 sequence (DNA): TGCAGTGCTCGAATGGGCGGGGGGGGCAATGAAAAACTGTTTTTT.

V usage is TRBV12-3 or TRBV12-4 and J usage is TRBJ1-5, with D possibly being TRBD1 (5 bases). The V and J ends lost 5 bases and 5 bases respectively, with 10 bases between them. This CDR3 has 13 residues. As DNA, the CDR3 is TGTGCCAGCAGTCGCCCGGGGGATCAGCCCCAGCATTTT. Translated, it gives CASSRPGDQPQHF.

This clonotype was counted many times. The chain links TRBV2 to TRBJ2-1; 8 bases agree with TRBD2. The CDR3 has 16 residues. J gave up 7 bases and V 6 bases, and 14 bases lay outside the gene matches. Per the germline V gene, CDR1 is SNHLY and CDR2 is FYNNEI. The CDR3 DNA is TGTGCCAGCAGCTCTTTTCTAGCGGGTCGTCAGAATGAGCAGTTCTTC. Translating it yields CASSSFLAGRQNEQFF.

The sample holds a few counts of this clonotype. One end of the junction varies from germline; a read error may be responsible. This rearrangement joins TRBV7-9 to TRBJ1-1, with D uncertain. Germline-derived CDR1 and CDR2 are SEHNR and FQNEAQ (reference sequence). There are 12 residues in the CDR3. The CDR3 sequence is CASSRENTGAFF. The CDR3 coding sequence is TGTGCCAGCAGTAGGGAGAACACTGGAGCTTTCTTT.

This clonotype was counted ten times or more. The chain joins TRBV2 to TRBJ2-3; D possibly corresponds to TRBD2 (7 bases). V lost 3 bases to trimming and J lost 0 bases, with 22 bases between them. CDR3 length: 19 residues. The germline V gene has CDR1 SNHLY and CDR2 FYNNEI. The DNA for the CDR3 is TGTGCCAGCAGTGACACGGGGGCTTGGCGGGAGACTAGCACAGATACGCAGTATTTT. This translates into CASSDTGAWRETSTDTQYF.

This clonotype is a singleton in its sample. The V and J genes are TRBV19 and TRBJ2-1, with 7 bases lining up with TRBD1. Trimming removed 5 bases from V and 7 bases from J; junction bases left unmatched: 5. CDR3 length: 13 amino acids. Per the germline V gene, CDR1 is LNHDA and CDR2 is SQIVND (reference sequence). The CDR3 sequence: CASSGSRGNEQFF. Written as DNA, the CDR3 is TGTGCCAGTAGTGGCTCCAGGGGGAATGAGCAGTTCTTC.

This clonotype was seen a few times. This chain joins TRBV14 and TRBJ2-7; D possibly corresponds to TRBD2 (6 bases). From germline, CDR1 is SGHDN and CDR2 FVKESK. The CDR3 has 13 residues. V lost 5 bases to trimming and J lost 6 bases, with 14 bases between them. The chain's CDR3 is CASSRRTKREQYF. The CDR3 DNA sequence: TGTGCCAGCAGCAGACGGACTAAACGCGAGCAGTACTTC.

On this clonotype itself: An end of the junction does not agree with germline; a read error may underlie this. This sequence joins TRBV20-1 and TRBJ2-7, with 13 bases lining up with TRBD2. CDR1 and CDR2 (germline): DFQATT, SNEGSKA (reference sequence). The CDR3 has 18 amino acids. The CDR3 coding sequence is TGCAGTGCTACACGACTAGCGGGAGGTCCGGTTAAAGGCTACGAGCAGTACTTT. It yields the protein CSATRLAGGPVKGYEQYF.

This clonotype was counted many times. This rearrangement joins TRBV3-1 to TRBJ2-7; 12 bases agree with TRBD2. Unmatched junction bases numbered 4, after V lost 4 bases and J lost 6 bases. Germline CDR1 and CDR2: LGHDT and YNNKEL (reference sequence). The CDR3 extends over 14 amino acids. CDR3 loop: CASSLTSGRGEQYF. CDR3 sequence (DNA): TGTGCCAGCAGCCTGACTAGCGGGAGAGGCGAGCAGTACTTC.

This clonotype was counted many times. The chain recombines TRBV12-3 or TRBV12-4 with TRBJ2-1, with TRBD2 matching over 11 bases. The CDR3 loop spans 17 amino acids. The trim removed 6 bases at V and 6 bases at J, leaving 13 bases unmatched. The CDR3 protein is CASSPGLAEFPTNEQFF. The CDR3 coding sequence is TGTGCCAGCAGCCCGGGACTAGCGGAATTTCCAACCAATGAGCAGTTCTTC.

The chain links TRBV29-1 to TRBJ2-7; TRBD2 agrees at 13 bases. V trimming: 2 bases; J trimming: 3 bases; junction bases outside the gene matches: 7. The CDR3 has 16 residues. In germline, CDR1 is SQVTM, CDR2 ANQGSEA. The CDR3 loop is CSVETPGLAGDYEQYF. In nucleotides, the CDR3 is TGCAGCGTTGAAACCCCCGGACTAGCGGGAGACTACGAGCAGTACTTC.

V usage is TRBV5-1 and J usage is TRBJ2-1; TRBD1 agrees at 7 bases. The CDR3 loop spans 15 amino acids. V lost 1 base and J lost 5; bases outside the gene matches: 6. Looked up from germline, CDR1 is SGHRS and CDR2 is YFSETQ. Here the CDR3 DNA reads TGCGCCAGCAGCTTGCGGTTGGGACAGAACAATGAGCAGTTCTTC. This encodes CASSLRLGQNNEQFF. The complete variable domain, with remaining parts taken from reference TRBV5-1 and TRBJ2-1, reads KAGVTQTPRYLIKTRGQQVTLSCSPISGHRSVSWYQQTPGQGLQFLFEYFSETQRNKGNFPGRFSGRQFSNSRSEMNVSTLELGDSALYLCASSLRLGQNNEQFFGPGTRLTVL.

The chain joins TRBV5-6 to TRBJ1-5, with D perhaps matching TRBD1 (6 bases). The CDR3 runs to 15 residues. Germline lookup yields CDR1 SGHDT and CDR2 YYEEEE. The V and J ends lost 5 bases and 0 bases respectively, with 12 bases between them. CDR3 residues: CASRADRDSNQPQHF. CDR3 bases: TGTGCCAGCAGGGCGGACAGAGATAGCAATCAGCCCCAGCATTTT.

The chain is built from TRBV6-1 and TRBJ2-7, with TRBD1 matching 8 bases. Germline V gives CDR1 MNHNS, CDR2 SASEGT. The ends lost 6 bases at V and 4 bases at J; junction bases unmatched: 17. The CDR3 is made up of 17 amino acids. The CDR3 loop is CASSVRQGSRVGYEQYF. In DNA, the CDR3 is TGTGCCAGCAGCGTACGACAGGGGTCTAGAGTGGGGTACGAGCAGTACTTC.

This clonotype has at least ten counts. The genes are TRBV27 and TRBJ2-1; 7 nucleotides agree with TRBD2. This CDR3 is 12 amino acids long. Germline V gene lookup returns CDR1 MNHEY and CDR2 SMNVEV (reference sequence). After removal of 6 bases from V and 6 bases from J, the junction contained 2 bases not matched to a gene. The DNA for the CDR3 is TGTGCCAGCAGGGGAGGGTTCAATGAGCAGTTCTTC. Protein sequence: CASRGGFNEQFF.

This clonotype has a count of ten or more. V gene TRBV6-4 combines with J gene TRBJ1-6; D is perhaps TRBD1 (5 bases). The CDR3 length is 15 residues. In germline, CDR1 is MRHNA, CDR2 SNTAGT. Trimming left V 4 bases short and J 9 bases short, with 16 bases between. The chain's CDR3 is CASSASAGEGSPLHF. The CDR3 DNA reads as TGTGCCAGCAGTGCGTCGGCGGGGGAAGGTTCACCCCTCCACTTT.

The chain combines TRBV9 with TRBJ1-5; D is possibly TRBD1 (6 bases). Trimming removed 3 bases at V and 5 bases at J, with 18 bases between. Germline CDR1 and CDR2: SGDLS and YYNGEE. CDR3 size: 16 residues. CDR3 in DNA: TGTGCCAGCAGCGCCTCGGGGGGGCGCGGCGATCAGCCCCAGCATTTT. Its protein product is CASSASGGRGDQPQHF.

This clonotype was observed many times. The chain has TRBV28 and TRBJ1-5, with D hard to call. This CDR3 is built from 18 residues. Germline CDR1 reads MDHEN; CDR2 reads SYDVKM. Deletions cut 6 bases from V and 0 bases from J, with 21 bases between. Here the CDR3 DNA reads TGTGCCAGCAGCTCCGGTAGCAGCAAATTATATAGCAATCAGCCCCAGCATTTT. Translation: CASSSGSSKLYSNQPQHF.

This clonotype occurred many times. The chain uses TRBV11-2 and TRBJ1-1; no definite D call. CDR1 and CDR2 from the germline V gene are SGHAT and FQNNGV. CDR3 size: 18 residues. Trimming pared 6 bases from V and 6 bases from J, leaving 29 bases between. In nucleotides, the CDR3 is TGTGCCAGCAGTGCGGCGAATCTCCCGGAACGGTCTGGCCCTGAAGCTTTCTTT. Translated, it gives CASSAANLPERSGPEAFF.

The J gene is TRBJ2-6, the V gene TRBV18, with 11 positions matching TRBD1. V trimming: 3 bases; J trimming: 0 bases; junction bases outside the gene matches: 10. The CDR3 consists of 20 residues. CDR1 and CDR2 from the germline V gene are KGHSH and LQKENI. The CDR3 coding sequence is TGTGCCAGCTCACCTCGCGGACAGGGGGCCTTCAGCTCTGGGGCCAACGTCCTGACTTTC. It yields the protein CASSPRGQGAFSSGANVLTF.

The CDR3 DNA sequence: TGTGCCAGCAGCTTGACAGGGGATGAGTCACCCCTCCACTTT. This gives the protein CASSLTGDESPLHF. The chain has TRBV4-2 and TRBJ1-6; 8 bases line up with TRBD1. The CDR3 sequence is 14 residues long. Germline trimming cut 5 bases from V and 10 bases from J; bases unmatched to any gene: 7. Germline values: CDR1 LGHNA, CDR2 YNFKEQ.

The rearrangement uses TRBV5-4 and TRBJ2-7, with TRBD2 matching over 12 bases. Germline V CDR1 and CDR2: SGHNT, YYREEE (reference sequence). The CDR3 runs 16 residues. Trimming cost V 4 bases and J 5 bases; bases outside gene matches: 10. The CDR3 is CASSQLTSGSKDEQYF. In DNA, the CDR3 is TGTGCCAGCAGCCAACTGACTAGCGGGAGTAAGGACGAGCAGTACTTC.

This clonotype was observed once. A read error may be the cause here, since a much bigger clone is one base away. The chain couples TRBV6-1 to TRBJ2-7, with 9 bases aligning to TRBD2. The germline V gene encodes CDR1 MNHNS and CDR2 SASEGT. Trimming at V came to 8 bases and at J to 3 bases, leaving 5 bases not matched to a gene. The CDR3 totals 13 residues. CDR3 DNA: TGTGCCAGCGGTCGTAGCGGGAGCTACGAGCAGTACTTC. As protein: CASGRSGSYEQYF.

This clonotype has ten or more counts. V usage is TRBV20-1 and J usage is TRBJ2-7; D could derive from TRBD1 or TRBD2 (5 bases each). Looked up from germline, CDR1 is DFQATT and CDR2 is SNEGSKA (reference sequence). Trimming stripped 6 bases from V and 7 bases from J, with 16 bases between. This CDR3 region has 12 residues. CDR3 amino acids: CSARDPPGEQYF. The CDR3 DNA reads TGCAGTGCCCGGGACCCACCGGGAGAGCAGTACTTC.

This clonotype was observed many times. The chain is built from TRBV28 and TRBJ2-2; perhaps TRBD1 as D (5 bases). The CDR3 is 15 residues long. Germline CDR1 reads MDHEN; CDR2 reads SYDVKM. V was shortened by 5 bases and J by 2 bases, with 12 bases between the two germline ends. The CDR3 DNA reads TGTGCCAGCAGTCCCCTAGACAGTAACACCGGGGAGCTGTTTTTT. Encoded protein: CASSPLDSNTGELFF.

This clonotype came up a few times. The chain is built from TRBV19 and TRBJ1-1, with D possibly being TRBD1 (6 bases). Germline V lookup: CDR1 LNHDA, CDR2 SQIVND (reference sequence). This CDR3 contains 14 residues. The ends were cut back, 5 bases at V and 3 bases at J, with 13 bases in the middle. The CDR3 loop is CASSYRGSHTEAFF. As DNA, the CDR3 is TGTGCCAGTAGTTATAGGGGGTCGCACACTGAAGCTTTCTTT. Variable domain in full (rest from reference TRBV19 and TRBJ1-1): DGGITQSPKYLFRKEGQNVTLSCEQNLNHDAMYWYRQDPGQGLRLIYYSQIVNDFQKGDIAEGYSVSREKKESFPLTVTSAQKNPTAFYLCASSYRGSHTEAFFGQGTRLTVV.

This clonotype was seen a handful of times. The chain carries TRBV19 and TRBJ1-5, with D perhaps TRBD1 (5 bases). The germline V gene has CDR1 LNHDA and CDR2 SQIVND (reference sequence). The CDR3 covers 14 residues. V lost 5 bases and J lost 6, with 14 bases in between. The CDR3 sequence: CASSARDYIQPQHF. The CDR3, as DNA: TGTGCCAGTAGTGCCCGGGACTATATTCAGCCCCAGCATTTT.